One TCR beta chain is described in this entry. These data come from a study of blood T cell repertoires in COVID-19. Study information: Spain, Italy and the United States supplied samples that represented acute and convalescent COVID-19. Sources were T cells, B-cell-depleted T cells, or PBMCs; the material itself was cDNA or gDNA.

Between the trimmed V and J ends, which lost 0 bases and 3 bases, there was a span of 9 bases. The CDR3 sequence is 14 residues long. Germline CDR1 is SGHRS and CDR2 is YFSETQ. Original data processing: Nucleated cell counts were estimated from reference gene primer amplification. Repertoires were generated with immunoSEQ multiplex PCR, while TCRdb's copy carries only in-frame clones and drops some. V and J calls and clone size follow that table, whereas D and trimming were derived from the DNA. In the table there are 150,000 to 200,000 clones, 88% of which are singletons. V usage is TRBV5-1 and J usage is TRBJ1-2; D gene unclear. Sequencing was carried out using peripheral blood. The sequence was collected from a man in his sixties with acute or convalescent COVID-19. Here the CDR3 reads CASSLARNDYGYTF. CDR3 DNA sequence: TGCGCCAGCAGCTTGGCTAGGAATGACTATGGCTACACCTTC.